This T cell receptor (beta chain) was obtained from a study of technical replicates of blood from several donors. The repertoire was sequenced with immunoSEQ multiplex PCR; TCRdb's copy has only in-frame clones and lacks some. Among roughly 50,000 clones, about 95% were seen once, and the ten largest hold around 3%. What was sequenced was PBMCs. The origin of this receptor is a human donor in good health. Some clones in this sample may be carry-over from other donors' samples.

DNA of the CDR3: TGTGCCTGGGGAGCGGGGGACCTCCTGAATCAAGAGACCCAGTACTTC. This encodes CAWGAGDLLNQETQYF. The chain carries TRBV30 and TRBJ2-5, with 8 positions matching TRBD2. V trimming: 5 bases; J trimming: 2 bases; junction bases outside the gene matches: 13. This CDR3 comprises 16 residues. The germline gives CDR1 GTSNPN, CDR2 SVGIG (reference sequence).